These 5 T cell receptor beta chains originate from one sample sequenced in a study of Tregs in tolerant kidney transplant recipients. The data were produced by immunoSEQ multiplex PCR, yet TCRdb's version contains in-frame clones alone and is incomplete. In total, the table holds under 55,000 clones. The material sequenced was CD4+ T cells from blood, taken before the transplant. The source is a human donor who received a combined kidney and bone marrow transplant.

With regard to this clone: The DNA ends 3 residues before the CDR3 does, and the rest of the CDR3 is filled in from the germline J gene. This sequence joins TRBV19 and TRBJ1-2, with a tentative D call TRBD1 (5 bases). V lost 3 bases and J lost 2, with 13 bases in between. The length of the CDR3 is 15 residues. Per germline, CDR1 LNHDA and CDR2 SQIVND (reference sequence). CDR3 residues: CASSMTAASNYGYTF. The covered CDR3 bases are TGTGCCAGTAGTATGACAGCCGCTTCGAACTATGGC.

Comment on this clone: The read comes to an end 3 residues before the CDR3 does, leaving the germline J gene to fill in the end. V gene TRBV2 combines with J gene TRBJ2-5, with a possible D match to TRBD1 (8 bases). This CDR3 has 13 residues. CDR1 and CDR2 (germline): SNHLY, FYNNEI. Trimming shortened V by 5 bases and J by 5 bases, and 12 bases separated the two germline ends. CDR3 in amino acids: CASSTQGGETQYF. The covered CDR3 bases are TGTGCCAGCAGTACACAGGGGGGGGAGACC. The complete variable domain, with remaining parts taken from reference TRBV2 and TRBJ2-5, reads EPEVTQTPSHQVTQMGQEVILRCVPISNHLYFYWYRQILGQKVEFLVSFYNNEISEKSEIFDDQFSVERPDGSNFTLKIRSTKLEDSAMYFCASSTQGGETQYFGPGTRLLVL.

The CDR3 protein is CASSPTGAGTQYF. The CDR3 bases that were read are TGTGCCAGCAGTCCTACAGGGGCAGGGACC. The V and J genes are TRBV6-2 or TRBV6-3 and TRBJ2-5; TRBD1 matches 7 bases. Read data end 3 residues before the CDR3 end; the end is taken from the germline J gene. V was clipped by 5 bases and J by 7 bases; unmatched bases: 7. Germline values: CDR1 MNHEY, CDR2 SVGEGT. CDR3 length equals 13 residues.

Concerning this clone itself: The observed sequence ends 3 residues before the CDR3 terminus, with the missing tail filled in from the germline J gene. This sequence joins TRBV5-4 and TRBJ2-5; D gene ambiguous. The CDR3 runs to 15 residues. The germline V gene has CDR1 SGHNT and CDR2 YYREEE (reference sequence). The V gene lost 4 bases and the J gene lost 5 bases, with 18 bases spanning the gap. The CDR3 region is CASSQRADAWETQYF. CDR3 DNA (partial): TGTGCCAGCAGCCAAAGGGCCGATGCATGGGAGACC.

As for this clone: The read gets to within 3 residues of the CDR3 end, and the germline J gene fills in the rest. This chain uses TRBV18 with TRBJ1-1; D gene unclear. The CDR3 loop spans 13 amino acids. V was trimmed by 3 bases and J by 0 bases, leaving 5 bases between them. Germline CDR1 and CDR2: KGHSH and LQKENI. CDR3 bases read: TGTGCCAGCTCACCGGGCTTGAACACTGAA. Protein product: CASSPGLNTE. The CDR3 as a whole reads CASSPGLNTEAFF.